The subject of this entry is one T cell receptor (beta chain). The antigen remains unidentified. The sample comes from a study of beta chain features in type 1 diabetes. Study observations and caveats: In type 1 diabetes patients, VDJ junctions had fewer insertions; deletions at these junctions were more frequent. All four CD4+ subsets of Type 1 diabetes patients contained TCRB CDR3s that were moderately but significantly shorter.

Sequencing targeted expressed TCRB transcripts, as all isolated RNA had been reverse transcribed. Clones were read by immunoSEQ multiplex PCR, and TCRdb kept only the in-frame ones, dropping some. The sample lists about 340,000 clones; approximately 12% were seen once. Germline V gene data show CDR1 as SGHTA and CDR2 as FQGNSA. The CDR3 is made up of 19 amino acids. Trimming removed 6 bases from V and 1 base from J; junction bases left unmatched: 12. Input material: naive CD4+ T cells from blood. The origin of this receptor is a woman under 30 with type 1 diabetes. The rearrangement joins TRBV7-2 to TRBJ2-1, with TRBD2 matching over 13 bases. This CDR3 reads CASSQTSRTSGRSYNEQFF. In DNA, the CDR3 is TGTGCCAGCAGTCAAACATCCCGGACTAGCGGGAGATCCTACAATGAGCAGTTCTTC.